The clone carrying this T cell receptor (beta chain) was found a few times. The target antigen is unknown. Template switching created a universal primer site, and the cDNA included unique molecular identifiers. A single record per CDR3 protein comes from TCRdb applying MiXCR to the 5' RACE reads. The sample yields some 630,000 distinct CDR3 sequences, roughly 7.2% seen once. The sample belongs to a study of identical twins. Overall study results and limits: There was an excess of low generation probability in the out-of-frame alpha sequences that twins shared. With beta out-of-frame sequences, excess sharing by twins was weaker.

Per the germline V gene, CDR1 is SGHKS and CDR2 is YYEKEE (reference sequence). The CDR3 loop spans 15 amino acids. Trimming removed 1 base at V and 6 bases at J, with 15 bases between. The sample was also reused in another study, on yellow fever vaccine responses in identical twins. That source adds: A vaccine T cell response that seemed partly convergent and partly personalized was reported in twins.

The gene calls are TRBV5-5 and TRBJ2-3; D is ambiguous. Sequences were obtained from PBMCs. The clonotype originates from a young woman in good health. CDR3 amino acids: CASSLTGFTTDTQYF. The CDR3 DNA follows: TGTGCCAGCAGCTTGACCGGGTTCACCACGGATACGCAGTATTTT.